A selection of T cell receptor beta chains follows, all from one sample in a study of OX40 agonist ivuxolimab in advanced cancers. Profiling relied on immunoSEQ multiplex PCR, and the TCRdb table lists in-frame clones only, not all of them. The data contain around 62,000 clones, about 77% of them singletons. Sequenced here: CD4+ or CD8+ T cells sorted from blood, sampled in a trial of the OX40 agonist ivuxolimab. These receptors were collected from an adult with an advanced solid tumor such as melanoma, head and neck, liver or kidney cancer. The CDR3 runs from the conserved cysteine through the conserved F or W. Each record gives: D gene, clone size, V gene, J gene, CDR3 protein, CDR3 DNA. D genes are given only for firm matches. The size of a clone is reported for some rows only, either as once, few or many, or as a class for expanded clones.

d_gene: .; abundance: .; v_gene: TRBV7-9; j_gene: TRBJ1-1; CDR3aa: CASRMNTEAFF; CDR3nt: TGTGCCAGCAGGATGAACACTGAAGCTTTCTTT
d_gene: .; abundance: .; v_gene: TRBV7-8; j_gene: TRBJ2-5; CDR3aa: CASSLGSGVGETQYF; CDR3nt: TGTGCCAGCAGCTTAGGCTCGGGTGTAGGCGAGACCCAGTACTTC
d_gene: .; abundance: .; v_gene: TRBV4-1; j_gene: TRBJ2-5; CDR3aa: CASSQGDDWIETQYF; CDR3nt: TGCGCCAGCAGCCAAGGGGACGACTGGATAGAGACCCAGTACTTC
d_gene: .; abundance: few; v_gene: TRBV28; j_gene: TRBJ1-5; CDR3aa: CASSMGSPSQPQHF; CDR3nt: TGTGCCAGCAGCATGGGCAGCCCCTCTCAGCCCCAGCATTTT
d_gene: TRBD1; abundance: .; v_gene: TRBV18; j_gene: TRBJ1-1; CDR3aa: CASSSGQDTEAFF; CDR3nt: TGTGCCAGCTCATCGGGACAGGACACTGAAGCTTTCTTT
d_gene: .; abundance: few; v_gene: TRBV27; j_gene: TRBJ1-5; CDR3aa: CASSLHRGNQPQHF; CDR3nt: TGTGCCAGCAGCCTGCATCGAGGGAATCAGCCCCAGCATTTT
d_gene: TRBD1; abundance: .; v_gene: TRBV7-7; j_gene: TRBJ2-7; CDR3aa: CASSLGGQGSNEQYF; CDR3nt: TGTGCTAGCAGCTTAGGCGGACAGGGAAGCAACGAGCAGTACTTC
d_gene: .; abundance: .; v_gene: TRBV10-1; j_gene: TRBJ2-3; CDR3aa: CASAQLYTDTQYF; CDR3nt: TGCGCCAGCGCGCAACTCTACACAGATACGCAGTATTTT
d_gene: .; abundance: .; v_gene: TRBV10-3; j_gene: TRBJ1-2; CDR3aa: CAISESSAGNYGYTF; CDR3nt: TGTGCCATCAGTGAGTCCTCGGCAGGGAACTATGGCTACACCTTC
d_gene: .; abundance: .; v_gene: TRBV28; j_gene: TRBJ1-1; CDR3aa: CASSLGGGRGKNTEAFF; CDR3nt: TGTGCCAGCAGTTTAGGAGGGGGTAGGGGAAAGAACACTGAAGCTTTCTTT
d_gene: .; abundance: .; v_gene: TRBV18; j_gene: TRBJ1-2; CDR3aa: CASSPGQGINYGYTF; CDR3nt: TGTGCCAGCTCACCAGGGCAGGGGATAAACTATGGCTACACCTTC
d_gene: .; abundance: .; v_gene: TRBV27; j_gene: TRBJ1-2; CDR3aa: CASSLQGGRRYGYTF; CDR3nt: TGTGCCAGCAGTTTACAGGGAGGGCGTAGGTATGGCTACACCTTC
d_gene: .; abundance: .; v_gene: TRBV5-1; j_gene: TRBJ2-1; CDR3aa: CASSFDSGDEQFF; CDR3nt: TGCGCCAGCAGCTTCGACTCCGGGGATGAGCAGTTCTTC
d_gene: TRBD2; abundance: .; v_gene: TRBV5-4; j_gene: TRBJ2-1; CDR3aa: CASSFPSGGHDEQFF; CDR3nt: TGTGCCAGCAGTTTTCCTAGCGGGGGGCATGATGAGCAGTTCTTC
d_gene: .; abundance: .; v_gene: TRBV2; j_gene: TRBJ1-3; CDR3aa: CASLPDVSGNTIYF; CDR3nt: TGTGCCAGCCTACCGGACGTCTCTGGAAACACCATATATTTT
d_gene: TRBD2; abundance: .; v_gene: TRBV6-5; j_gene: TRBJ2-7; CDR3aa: CASSGVAGGFSVQYF; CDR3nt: TGTGCCAGCAGCGGAGTAGCGGGGGGGTTTTCGGTGCAGTACTTC
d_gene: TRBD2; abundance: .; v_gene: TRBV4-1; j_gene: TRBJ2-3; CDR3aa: CASSQWMSGAAGVSDTQYF; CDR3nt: TGCGCCAGCAGCCAATGGATGAGCGGGGCAGCGGGAGTGTCAGATACGCAGTATTTT
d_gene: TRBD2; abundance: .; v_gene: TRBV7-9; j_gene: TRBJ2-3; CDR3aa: CASSPGLATDTQYF; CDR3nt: TGTGCCAGCAGCCCGGGACTAGCCACAGATACGCAGTATTTT
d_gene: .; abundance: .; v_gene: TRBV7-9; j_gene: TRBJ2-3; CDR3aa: CASSPRGGGGTDTQYF; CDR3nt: TGTGCCAGCAGCCCCCGGGGTGGGGGAGGCACAGATACGCAGTATTTT
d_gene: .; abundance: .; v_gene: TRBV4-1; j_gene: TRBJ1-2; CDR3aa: CASSLSGEARSYGYTF; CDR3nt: TGCGCCAGCAGCCTCTCCGGGGAGGCAAGATCCTATGGCTACACCTTC
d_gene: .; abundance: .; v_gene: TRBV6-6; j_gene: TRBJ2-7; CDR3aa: CASSYSGQGDEQYF; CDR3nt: TGTGCCAGCAGTTACTCGGGCCAGGGTGACGAGCAGTACTTC
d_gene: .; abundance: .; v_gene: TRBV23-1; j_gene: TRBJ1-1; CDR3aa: CASSPRGGQHGITEAFF; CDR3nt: TGCGCCAGCAGTCCCCGGGGGGGGCAGCACGGGATAACTGAAGCTTTCTTT
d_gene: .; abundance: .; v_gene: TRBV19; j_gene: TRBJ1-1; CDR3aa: CASSDTYDTEAFF; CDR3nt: TGTGCCAGTAGCGATACCTACGACACTGAAGCTTTCTTT
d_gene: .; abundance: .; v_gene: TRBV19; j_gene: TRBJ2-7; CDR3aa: CASSRTGSTSGMYEQYF; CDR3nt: TGTGCCAGTAGTCGGACAGGGTCGACAAGCGGGATGTACGAGCAGTACTTC
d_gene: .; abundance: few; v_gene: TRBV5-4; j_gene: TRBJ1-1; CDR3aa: CASSLEGGGTEAFF; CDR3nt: TGTGCCAGCAGCTTGGAGGGCGGAGGAACTGAAGCTTTCTTT
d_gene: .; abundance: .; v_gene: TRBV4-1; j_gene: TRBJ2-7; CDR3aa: CASSQWQGYEQYF; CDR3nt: TGCGCCAGCAGCCAATGGCAGGGCTACGAGCAGTACTTC
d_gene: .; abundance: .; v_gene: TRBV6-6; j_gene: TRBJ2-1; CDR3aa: CASSYGVQGYNEQFF; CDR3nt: TGTGCCAGCAGTTACGGGGTTCAGGGATACAATGAGCAGTTCTTC
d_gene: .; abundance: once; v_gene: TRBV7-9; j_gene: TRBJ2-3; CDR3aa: CASRDRTEPTDTQYF; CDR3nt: TGTGCCAGCAGGGACCGGACGGAACCTACAGATACGCAGTATTTT
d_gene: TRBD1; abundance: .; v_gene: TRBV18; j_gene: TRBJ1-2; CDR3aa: CASSATVQGTDGYTF; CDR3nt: TGTGCCAGCTCAGCCACGGTACAGGGGACAGATGGCTACACCTTC
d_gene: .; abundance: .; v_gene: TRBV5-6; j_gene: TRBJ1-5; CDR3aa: CASSGGMGGSSQHF; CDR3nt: TGTGCCAGCAGCGGGGGTATGGGCGGATCGTCCCAGCATTTT
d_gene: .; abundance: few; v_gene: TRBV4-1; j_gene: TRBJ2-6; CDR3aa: CASRRGIGANVLTF; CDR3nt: TGCGCCAGCCGTAGAGGTATTGGGGCCAACGTCCTGACTTTC
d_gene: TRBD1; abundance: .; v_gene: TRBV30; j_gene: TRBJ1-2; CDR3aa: CAWSQQGDSGYTF; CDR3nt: TGTGCCTGGAGCCAACAGGGGGATAGTGGCTACACCTTC
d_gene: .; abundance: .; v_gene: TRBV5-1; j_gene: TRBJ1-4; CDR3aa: CASNPGQFATNEKLFF; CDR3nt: TGCGCCAGCAACCCGGGACAATTTGCAACTAATGAAAAACTGTTTTTT
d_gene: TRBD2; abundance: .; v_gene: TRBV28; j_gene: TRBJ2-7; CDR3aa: CASASDIGLAGDYEQYF; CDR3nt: TGTGCCAGCGCGTCGGACATCGGACTAGCGGGAGACTACGAGCAGTACTTC
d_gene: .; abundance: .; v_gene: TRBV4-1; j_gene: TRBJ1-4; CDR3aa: CASSLRTAGDNEKLFF; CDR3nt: TGCGCCAGCAGCCTCAGGACAGCAGGTGATAATGAAAAACTGTTTTTT
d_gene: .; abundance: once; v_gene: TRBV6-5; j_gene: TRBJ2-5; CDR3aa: CASSYEAGVGTQYF; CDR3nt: TGTGCCAGCAGTTACGAGGCAGGGGTGGGGACCCAGTACTTC
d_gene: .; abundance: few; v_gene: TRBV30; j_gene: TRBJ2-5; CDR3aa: CAWTEVRTGQETQYF; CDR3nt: TGTGCCTGGACGGAAGTAAGAACAGGGCAAGAGACCCAGTACTTC
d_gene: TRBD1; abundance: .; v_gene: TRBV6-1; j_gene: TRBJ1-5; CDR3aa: CASSKGGRGRPQHF; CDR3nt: TGTGCCAGCAGTAAAGGGGGCAGGGGAAGGCCCCAGCATTTT
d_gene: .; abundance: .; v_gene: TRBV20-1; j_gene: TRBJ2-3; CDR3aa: CSAYFPDTQYF; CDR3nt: TGCAGTGCTTATTTCCCAGATACGCAGTATTTT
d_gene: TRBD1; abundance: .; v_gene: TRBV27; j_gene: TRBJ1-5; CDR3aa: CASRLTGGVQPQHF; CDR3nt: TGTGCCAGCAGACTCACAGGGGGCGTTCAGCCCCAGCATTTT
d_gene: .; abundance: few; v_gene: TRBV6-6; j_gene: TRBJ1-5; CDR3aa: CASSYGGGQPQHF; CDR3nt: TGTGCCAGCAGTTACGGTGGGGGTCAGCCCCAGCATTTT
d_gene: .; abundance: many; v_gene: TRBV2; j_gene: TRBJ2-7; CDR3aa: CASSGIFSYEQYF; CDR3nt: TGTGCCAGCAGCGGGATCTTTTCCTACGAGCAGTACTTC
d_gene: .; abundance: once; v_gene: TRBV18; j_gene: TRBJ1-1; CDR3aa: CASSPLSQPMNTEAFF; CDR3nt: TGTGCCAGCTCACCACTGTCACAGCCCATGAACACTGAAGCTTTCTTT
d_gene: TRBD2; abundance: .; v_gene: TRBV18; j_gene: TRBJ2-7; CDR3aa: CASSREAGETYEQYF; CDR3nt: TGTGCCAGCTCACGGGAAGCGGGGGAAACCTACGAGCAGTACTTC
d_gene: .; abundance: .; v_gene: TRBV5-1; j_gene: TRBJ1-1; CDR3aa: CASSFQGGDTEAFF; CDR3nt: TGCGCCAGCAGCTTTCAGGGAGGGGACACTGAAGCTTTCTTT
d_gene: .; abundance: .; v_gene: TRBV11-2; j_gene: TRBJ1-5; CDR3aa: CASSPGPALPQHF; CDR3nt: TGTGCCAGCAGCCCGGGACCTGCCCTGCCCCAGCATTTT
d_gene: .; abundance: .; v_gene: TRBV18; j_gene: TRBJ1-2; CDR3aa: CASSPPTATSNYGYTF; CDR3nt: TGTGCCAGCTCACCACCGACAGCTACTTCTAACTATGGCTACACCTTC
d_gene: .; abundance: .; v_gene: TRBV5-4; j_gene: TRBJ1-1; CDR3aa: CASSFSLNTEAFF; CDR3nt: TGTGCCAGCAGCTTCTCGTTGAACACTGAAGCTTTCTTT
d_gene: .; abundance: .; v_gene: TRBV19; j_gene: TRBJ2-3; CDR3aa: CASSIGPRVSFTDTQYF; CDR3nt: TGTGCCAGTAGTATAGGCCCCCGGGTTTCCTTCACAGATACGCAGTATTTT
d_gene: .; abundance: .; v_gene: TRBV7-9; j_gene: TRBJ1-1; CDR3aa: CASSPSAETEAFF; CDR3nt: TGTGCCAGCAGCCCCTCAGCTGAAACTGAAGCTTTCTTT
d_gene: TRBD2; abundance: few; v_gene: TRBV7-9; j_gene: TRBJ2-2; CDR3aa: CASSHPTSGRAEDGELFF; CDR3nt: TGTGCCAGCAGCCACCCGACTAGCGGGAGGGCGGAGGACGGGGAGCTGTTTTTT
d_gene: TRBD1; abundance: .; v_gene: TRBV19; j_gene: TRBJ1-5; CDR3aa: CASSGQGSQPQHF; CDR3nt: TGTGCCAGCTCTGGACAGGGCTCTCAGCCCCAGCATTTT
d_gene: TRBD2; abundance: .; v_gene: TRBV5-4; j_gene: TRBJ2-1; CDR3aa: CASSLRRGGMEYDEQFF; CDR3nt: TGTGCCAGCAGCTTGCGTCGCGGGGGGATGGAGTACGATGAGCAGTTCTTC
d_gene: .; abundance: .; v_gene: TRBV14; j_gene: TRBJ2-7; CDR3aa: CASSQPGHRPYEQYF; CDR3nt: TGTGCCAGCAGCCAACCGGGACACCGCCCCTACGAGCAGTACTTC
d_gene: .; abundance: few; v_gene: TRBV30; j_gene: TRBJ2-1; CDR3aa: CAWSVRTNEQFF; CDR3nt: TGTGCCTGGAGTGTACGTACCAATGAGCAGTTCTTC
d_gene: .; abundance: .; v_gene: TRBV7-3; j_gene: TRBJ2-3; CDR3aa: CASSLTGNPLGDTQYF; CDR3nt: TGTGCCAGCAGCTTAACGGGGAACCCATTGGGGGATACGCAGTATTTT
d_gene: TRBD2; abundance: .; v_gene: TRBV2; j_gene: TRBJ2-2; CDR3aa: CASSEARTSGITGELFF; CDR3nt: TGTGCCAGCAGTGAGGCTCGGACTAGCGGGATAACCGGGGAGCTGTTTTTT
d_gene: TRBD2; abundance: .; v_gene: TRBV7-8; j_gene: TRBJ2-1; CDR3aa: CASSFFRARAGLKDEQFF; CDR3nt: TGTGCCAGCAGCTTTTTTAGGGCACGGGCGGGACTAAAAGATGAGCAGTTCTTC